The source of this T cell receptor beta chain is a study of blood T cell repertoires in COVID-19. Study context: The United States, Italy and Spain supplied acute and convalescent COVID-19 samples. T cells, B-cell-depleted T cells, or PBMCs supplied cDNA or gDNA.

V lost 6 bases to trimming and J lost 4 bases; unmatched junction nucleotides: 15. The CDR3 is 17 amino acids. Per the germline V gene, CDR1 is MDHEN and CDR2 is SYDVKM. Study processing details: It was from reference gene primer amplification that nucleated cell counts were estimated. The repertoire was sequenced with immunoSEQ multiplex PCR; TCRdb's copy has only in-frame clones and lacks some. That table is the source of V, J and clone size, and D and trimming were worked out from the DNA. The repertoire holds roughly 380,000 clones, with more than 65% as singletons. The chain is built from TRBV28 and TRBJ2-1, with 7 bases identical to TRBD1. The TCR sequence derives from a human donor with acute or convalescent COVID-19. The donor label of this sample is uncertain. Source material: peripheral blood. CDR3 protein: CASRFWVPGQVYNEQFF. Written as DNA, the CDR3 is TGTGCCAGCAGGTTTTGGGTTCCCGGACAGGTATACAATGAGCAGTTCTTC.